This is a list of T cell receptor beta chains from one sample in a study of cytomegalovirus exposure and HLA in healthy donors. Generated by immunoSEQ multiplex PCR, the TCRdb table keeps only in-frame clones and is missing some. The sample lists fewer than 200,000 clones, roughly 90% seen once, with 5.7% in the top ten. The sample comprised PBMCs. The receptors shown here come from a woman in her twenties or thirties in good health and CMV-seronegative. CDR3s include the opening cysteine and the closing phenylalanine or tryptophan. D genes are given only for firm matches. Not every row has a clone size; where given, it reads once, few, many or a size class.

J gene: TRBJ1-1
clone size: NA
D gene: NA
V gene: TRBV6-5
CDR3 length: 13
CDR3 protein: CASTRDPERGAFF
CDR3 DNA: TGTGCCAGCACGAGGGACCCTGAGCGGGGAGCTTTCTTT

J gene: TRBJ2-1
clone size: NA
D gene: NA
V gene: TRBV18
CDR3 length: 14
CDR3 protein: CASSPSSTSGEQFF
CDR3 DNA: TGTGCCAGCTCACCAAGTTCTACCTCCGGGGAGCAGTTCTTC

J gene: TRBJ1-3
clone size: NA
D gene: TRBD1
V gene: TRBV5-4
CDR3 length: 14
CDR3 protein: CASSKTGAGNTIYF
CDR3 DNA: TGTGCCAGCAGCAAAACAGGGGCTGGAAACACCATATATTTT

J gene: TRBJ1-4
clone size: NA
D gene: TRBD1
V gene: TRBV30
CDR3 length: 12
CDR3 protein: CACRGPNEKLFF
CDR3 DNA: TGTGCCTGCAGGGGGCCTAATGAAAAACTGTTTTTT

J gene: TRBJ2-4
clone size: few
D gene: NA
V gene: TRBV27
CDR3 length: 15
CDR3 protein: CASSYRGQAKNIQYF
CDR3 DNA: TGTGCCAGCAGTTATAGAGGGCAGGCCAAAAACATTCAGTACTTC

J gene: TRBJ2-5
clone size: NA
D gene: NA
V gene: TRBV27
CDR3 length: 12
CDR3 protein: CASSGEQETQYF
CDR3 DNA: TGTGCCAGCAGCGGGGAACAAGAGACCCAGTACTTC

J gene: TRBJ2-6
clone size: once
D gene: NA
V gene: TRBV13
CDR3 length: 16
CDR3 protein: CASSSTPEPGANVLTF
CDR3 DNA: TGTGCCAGCAGCTCGACACCAGAGCCTGGGGCCAACGTCCTGACTTTC

J gene: TRBJ2-7
clone size: few
D gene: NA
V gene: TRBV27
CDR3 length: 14
CDR3 protein: CASSSAGRWNEQYF
CDR3 DNA: TGTGCCAGCAGTTCAGCAGGGCGGTGGAACGAGCAGTACTTC

J gene: TRBJ1-1
clone size: few
D gene: NA
V gene: TRBV30
CDR3 length: 13
CDR3 protein: CAWKDSLNTEAFF
CDR3 DNA: TGTGCCTGGAAGGACAGCTTGAACACTGAAGCTTTCTTT

J gene: TRBJ2-1
clone size: NA
D gene: TRBD2
V gene: TRBV6-9
CDR3 length: 15
CDR3 protein: CASSYTSGTYNEQFF
CDR3 DNA: TGTGCCAGCAGTTACACTAGCGGGACCTACAATGAGCAGTTCTTC

J gene: TRBJ2-3
clone size: NA
D gene: NA
V gene: TRBV19
CDR3 length: 15
CDR3 protein: CASSVFAASTDTQYF
CDR3 DNA: TGTGCCAGTAGTGTATTTGCAGCTAGCACAGATACGCAGTATTTT

J gene: TRBJ2-1
clone size: NA
D gene: NA
V gene: TRBV7-2
CDR3 length: 16
CDR3 protein: CASSLFSVAASHEQFF
CDR3 DNA: TGTGCCAGCAGCTTATTCTCAGTAGCTGCCAGCCATGAGCAGTTCTTC

J gene: TRBJ2-5
clone size: NA
D gene: TRBD2
V gene: TRBV4-2
CDR3 length: 15
CDR3 protein: CASSQLAGGQETQYF
CDR3 DNA: TGTGCCAGCAGCCAACTAGCGGGGGGGCAAGAGACCCAGTACTTC

J gene: TRBJ2-7
clone size: NA
D gene: NA
V gene: TRBV16
CDR3 length: 18
CDR3 protein: CASSQSAPGPSIDYEQYF
CDR3 DNA: TGTGCCAGCAGCCAATCCGCCCCTGGCCCTTCTATTGACTACGAGCAGTACTTC